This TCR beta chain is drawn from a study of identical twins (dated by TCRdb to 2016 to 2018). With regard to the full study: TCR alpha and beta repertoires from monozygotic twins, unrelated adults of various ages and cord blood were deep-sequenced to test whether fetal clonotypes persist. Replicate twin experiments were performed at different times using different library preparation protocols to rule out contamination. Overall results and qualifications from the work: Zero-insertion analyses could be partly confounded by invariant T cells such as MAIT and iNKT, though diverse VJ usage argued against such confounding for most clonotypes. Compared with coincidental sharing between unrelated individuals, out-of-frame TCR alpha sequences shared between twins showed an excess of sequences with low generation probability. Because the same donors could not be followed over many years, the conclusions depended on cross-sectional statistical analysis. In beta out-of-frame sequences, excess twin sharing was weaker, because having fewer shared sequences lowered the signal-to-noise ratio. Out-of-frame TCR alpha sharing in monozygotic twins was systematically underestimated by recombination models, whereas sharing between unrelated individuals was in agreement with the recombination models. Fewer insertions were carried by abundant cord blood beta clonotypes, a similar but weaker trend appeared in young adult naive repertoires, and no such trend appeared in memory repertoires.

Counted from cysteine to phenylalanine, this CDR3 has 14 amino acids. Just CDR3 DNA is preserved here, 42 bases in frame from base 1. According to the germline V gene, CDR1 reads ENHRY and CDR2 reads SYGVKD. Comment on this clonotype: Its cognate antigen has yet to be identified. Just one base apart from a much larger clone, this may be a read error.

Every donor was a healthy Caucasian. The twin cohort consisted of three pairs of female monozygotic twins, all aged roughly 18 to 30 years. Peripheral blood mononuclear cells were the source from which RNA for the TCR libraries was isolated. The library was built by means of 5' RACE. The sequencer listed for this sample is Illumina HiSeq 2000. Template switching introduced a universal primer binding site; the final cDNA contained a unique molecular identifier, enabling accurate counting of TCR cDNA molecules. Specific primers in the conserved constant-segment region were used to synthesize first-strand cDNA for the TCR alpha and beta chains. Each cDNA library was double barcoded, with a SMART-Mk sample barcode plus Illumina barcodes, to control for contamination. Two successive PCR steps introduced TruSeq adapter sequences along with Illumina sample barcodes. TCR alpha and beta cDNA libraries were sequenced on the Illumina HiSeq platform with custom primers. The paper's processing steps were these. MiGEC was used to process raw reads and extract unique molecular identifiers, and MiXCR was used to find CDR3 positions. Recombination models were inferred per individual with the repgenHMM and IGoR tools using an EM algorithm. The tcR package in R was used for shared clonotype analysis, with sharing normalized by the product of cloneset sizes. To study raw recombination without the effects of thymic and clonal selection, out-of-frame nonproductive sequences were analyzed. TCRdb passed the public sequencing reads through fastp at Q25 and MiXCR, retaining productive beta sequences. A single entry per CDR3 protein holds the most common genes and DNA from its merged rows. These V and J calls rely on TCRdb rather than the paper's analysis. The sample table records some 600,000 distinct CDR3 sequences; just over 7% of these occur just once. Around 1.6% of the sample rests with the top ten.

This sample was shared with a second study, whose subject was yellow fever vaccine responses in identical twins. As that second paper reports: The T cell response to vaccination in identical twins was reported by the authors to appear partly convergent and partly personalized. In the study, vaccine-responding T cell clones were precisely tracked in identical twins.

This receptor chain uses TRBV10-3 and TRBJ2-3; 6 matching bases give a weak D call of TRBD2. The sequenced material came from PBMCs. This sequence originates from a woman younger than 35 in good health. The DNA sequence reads TGTGGCATCAGTGAGAGTAGCGGCTCAGATACGCAGTATTTT. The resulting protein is CGISESSGSDTQYF.